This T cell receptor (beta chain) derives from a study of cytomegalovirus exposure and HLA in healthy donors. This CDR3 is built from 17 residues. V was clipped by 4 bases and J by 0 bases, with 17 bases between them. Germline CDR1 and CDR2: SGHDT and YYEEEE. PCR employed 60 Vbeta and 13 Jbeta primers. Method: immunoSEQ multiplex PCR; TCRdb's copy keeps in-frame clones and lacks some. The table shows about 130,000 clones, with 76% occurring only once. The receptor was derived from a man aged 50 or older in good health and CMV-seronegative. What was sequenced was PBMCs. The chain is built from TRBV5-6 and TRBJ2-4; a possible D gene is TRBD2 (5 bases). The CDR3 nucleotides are TGTGCCAGCAGCGCCTACGACGGGGAGTTAGCCAAAAACATTCAGTACTTC. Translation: CASSAYDGELAKNIQYF.